This TCR beta chain was recovered during a study of T cell responses to AZD1222 COVID-19 vaccine (dated by TCRdb to the early 2020s). Background on the whole study: A total of 230 to 250 trial participants underwent TCR sequencing, of whom roughly 210 had received two doses of AZD1222 and about 26 had received two doses of the MenACWY control vaccine. Trial participants were enrolled into age subgroups of 18-55, 56-69 and 70-plus years, which contained approximately 150, 28 and 58 TCR-sequenced participants, respectively.

The CDR3 regions of human TCRbeta chains were subjected to immunosequencing. The authors processed their data as follows. Repertoire TCRs were checked for matches against a reference library of SARS-CoV-2-specific TCRs that had been generated using the MIRA antigen-specificity platform. Breadth meant the fraction of unique TCRs that were SARS-CoV-2-associated, whereas depth meant the fraction of total T cells that were SARS-CoV-2-associated. Using the MIRA data, each spike-specific TCR was mapped to the spike region that the TCR reacts to and placed in a CD4 or CD8 class. Log10-transformed breadth and depth values were compared by one-way ANOVA with Sidak's multiple comparisons tests. TCRdb took over this immuneACCESS table, retaining in-frame rearrangements with V and J assigned. Such tables are incomplete; in checked studies, under half of the missing clones stem from an unresolved V gene, and the remainder is unexplained. V and J calls and clone size come straight from that table; D and trimming were deduced from the DNA. The sample has approximately 220,000 clones on record, 85% to 95% of them singletons. The leading ten clones occupy more than 0.8% of the sample.

Beyond this particular receptor, the publication reports: Vaccine-associated CD4 TCRs spanned the whole spike protein, with dominant responses in regions 160-218 and 743-854. Most participants were white British and females outnumbered males, and the authors suggested that clonal diversity may have been underestimated. Nearly half of unique spike-specific TCRs reportedly recognized epitopes outside regions mutated in the B.1.351 and B.1.1.7 variants. After two AZD1222 doses, spike-specific TCR breadth and depth were significantly higher than at day 0 and than in MenACWY recipients. Conclusions about previously exposed vaccinees are limited because only six or seven AZD1222 recipients were SARS-CoV-2 seropositive at baseline. In the small 56-69-year group, the increase in depth fell short of significance, most likely because of low power. Because no day 14 peak-response samples were available, the repertoires could be characterized only after the peak T cell response.

The time point tag for this specimen amounts to: baseline before first vaccination. The label giving this sample's treatment or condition can be read as: meningococcal conjugate vaccine given as trial control. Vaccinee samples came from UK trials COV001 and COV002, including a single-blind randomized controlled phase 2/3 trial of AZD1222 (ChAdOx1 nCoV-19) in healthy adults. For TCRbeta chain sequencing, PBMC samples from trial participants were taken at day 0 and at day 28 after the second dose. The germline V and J ends show losses of 5 bases and 8 bases respectively, and no gene match explains 5 bases of the junction. The CDR3 contains 12 residues, cysteine and phenylalanine counted. Just CDR3 DNA is preserved here, 36 bases in frame from base 1. The germline V gene sets CDR1 to MNHEY and CDR2 to SVGAGI. This clone has just one count. Its antigen is currently not known. Base qualities are not provided; no much larger clone lies one nucleotide away.

The chain is encoded by TRBV6-5 joined to TRBJ1-2; 7 bases in between match TRBD1. The source of this sequence is an adult in good health. The material sequenced was peripheral blood, taken on day 0 of MenACWY control vaccination. Read as DNA, the sequence is TGTGCCAGCAGTCCAACAGGGGAAGGCTACACCTTC. This translates into CASSPTGEGYTF.